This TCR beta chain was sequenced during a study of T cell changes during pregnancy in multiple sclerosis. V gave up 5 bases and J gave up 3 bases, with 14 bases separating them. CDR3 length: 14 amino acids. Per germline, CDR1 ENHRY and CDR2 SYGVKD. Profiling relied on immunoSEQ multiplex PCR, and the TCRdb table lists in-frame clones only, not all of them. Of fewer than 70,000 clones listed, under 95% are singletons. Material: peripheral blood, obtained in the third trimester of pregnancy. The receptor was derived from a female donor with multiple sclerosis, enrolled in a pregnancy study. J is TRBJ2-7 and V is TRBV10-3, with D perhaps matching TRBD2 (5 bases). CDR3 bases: TGTGCCATCAGTACTGACGGGATTTTCTACGAGCAGTACTTC. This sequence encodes CAISTDGIFYEQYF.